This T cell receptor beta chain appears in the sequencing data of a study of CD8+CD57+ T cells in acquired aplastic anemia. Study overall: CD4+ cells from healthy donors averaged around 10 million reads.

The study, taken as a whole, reports: Patients and controls were not found to differ significantly in CD8+ Simpson's diversity. Both patients and controls carried the same twenty-nine CD8+ CDR3 sequences.

Germline lookup yields CDR1 LNHDA and CDR2 SQIVND (reference sequence). The CDR3 length is 16 residues. Trimming removed 0 bases at V and 4 bases at J, with 15 bases between. Profiling of TCR beta VDJ combinations and CDR3 sequences used genomic DNA as template. Each CDR3 protein is one row after TCRdb ran MiXCR on the reads. The sample yields some 64,000 distinct CDR3 sequences, roughly 54% seen once. In this sample, this clonotype turned up many times. Its antigen is undetermined. This receptor was taken from a human donor in good health, serving as a control. J is TRBJ1-2 and V is TRBV19; D is unresolved. Sequenced input: sorted CD4+, CD8+, or CD8+CD57+ T cells (not recorded which) from PBMCs. The CDR3 DNA reads as TGTGCCAGTAGTATAGATTCGAAGGGATCAAGCTATGGCTACACCTTC. Encoded protein: CASSIDSKGSSYGYTF.